Below, one TCR beta chain is given with its context. Its specificity is unknown. The sample originates from a study of beta chain features in type 1 diabetes. Notes on the study in general: Reduced insertions and increased deletions marked VDJ junctions in type 1 diabetes patients.

CD4+ cells of the naive, central memory, regulatory and stem cell-like memory types were sorted via CD45RO/CCR7/CD25/CD127/CD95/CD27. CDR3 length: 15 amino acids. Germline lookup yields CDR1 MDHEN and CDR2 SYDVKM. Trimming stripped 6 bases from V and 0 bases from J, with 14 bases between. TCRB transcripts that were expressed got sequenced, as all of the isolated RNA had been reverse transcribed. Sequenced by immunoSEQ multiplex PCR; TCRdb stores in-frame clones only, minus some. The sample has 310,000 or so clones, 6.5% to 10% seen once. The rearrangement joins TRBV28 to TRBJ1-1, with D perhaps TRBD1 (5 bases). This TCR was sampled from a woman aged 18-35 years in good health. Sequenced sample: central memory CD4+ T cells from blood. The CDR3 nucleotides are TGTGCCAGCAGCTCCTTAGACAGATTGAACACTGAAGCTTTCTTT. This translates into CASSSLDRLNTEAFF. The whole variable domain, remainder taken from reference TRBV28 and TRBJ1-1, is DVKVTQSSRYLVKRTGEKVFLECVQDMDHENMFWYRQDPGLGLRLIYFSYDVKMKEKGDIPEGYSVSREKKERFSLILESASTNQTSMYLCASSSLDRLNTEAFFGQGTRLTVV.